These 20 T cell receptor beta chains came from one sample sequenced in a study of OX40 agonist ivuxolimab in advanced cancers. The library was made by the immunoSEQ multiplex PCR assay. Held by TCRdb, this immuneACCESS table contains in-frame sequences only and omits some clones. Under half of the omission traces to an unresolved V gene where checked; the cause of the rest is unknown. The sample table holds roughly 35,000 clones, of which approximately 82% were seen once. Clones ranked in the top ten supply about 2% of the sample. Specimen: CD4+ or CD8+ T cells sorted from blood, collected in a trial of the OX40 agonist ivuxolimab. The receptors come from an adult with an advanced solid tumor such as melanoma, head and neck, liver or kidney cancer.

This clone was recorded once. The chain is built from TRBV9 and TRBJ1-6; 9 bases map to TRBD1. The CDR3 extends over 15 amino acids. Losses at the gene ends were 4 bases for V and 6 bases for J; bases not matched to a gene: 5. Germline assignment: CDR1 SGDLS and CDR2 YYNGEE. The CDR3 sequence is CASSPGTGINSPLHF. The CDR3 region has the DNA TGTGCCAGCAGCCCCGGGACAGGGATTAATTCACCCCTCCACTTT.

The rearrangement uses TRBV20-1 and TRBJ2-5, with no clear D. The CDR3 is made up of 11 amino acids. Germline CDR1 DFQATT, CDR2 SNEGSKA (reference sequence). Deletions cut 7 bases from V and 2 bases from J, with 8 bases between. The chain's CDR3 is CSGAGQETQYF. For the CDR3, the DNA is TGCAGTGGGGCCGGTCAAGAGACCCAGTACTTC.

CDR3 in DNA: TGTGCCAGCAGCCAGGGGGACAGGGACTATGGCTACACCTTC. It yields the protein CASSQGDRDYGYTF. The V call is TRBV7-3, the J call TRBJ1-2; 9 nucleotides align to TRBD1. CDR3 size: 14 residues. Germline V lookup: CDR1 SGHTA, CDR2 FQGTGA. The junction had 4 bases not matched to a gene; V was cut back by 5 bases and J by 3 bases.

This chain joins TRBV18 and TRBJ1-4, with 7 bases identical to TRBD1. Unmatched junction bases numbered 9, after V lost 6 bases and J lost 2 bases. Per germline, CDR1 KGHSH and CDR2 LQKENI. CDR3 length: 16 residues. The CDR3 coding sequence is TGTGCCAGCTCGGCCACCCGGGACAGCACTAATGAAAAACTGTTTTTT. It codes for CASSATRDSTNEKLFF.

Turning to this clone: Compared with germline, one end of the junction differs, possibly owing to a read error. J is TRBJ1-3 and V is TRBV15; 8 bases line up with TRBD1. CDR1 is LNHNV and CDR2 is YYDKDF in the germline V gene (reference sequence). The CDR3 totals 15 residues. The CDR3 loop is CATGRGQVGGNTIYF. The DNA of the CDR3 is TGTGCCACCGGCAGGGGGCAAGTCGGAGGAAACACCATATATTTT.

V usage is TRBV28 and J usage is TRBJ1-4, with a possible D match to TRBD1 (5 bases). V dropped 4 bases and J dropped 10 bases, with 13 bases sitting between them. Germline loops: CDR1 MDHEN, CDR2 SYDVKM. The CDR3 sequence is 13 residues long. The CDR3 DNA is TGTGCCAGCAGTTCCACAGGATTACGAAAACTGTTTTTT. This gives the protein CASSSTGLRKLFF. Full variable domain (missing parts from reference TRBV28 and TRBJ1-4): DVKVTQSSRYLVKRTGEKVFLECVQDMDHENMFWYRQDPGLGLRLIYFSYDVKMKEKGDIPEGYSVSREKKERFSLILESASTNQTSMYLCASSSTGLRKLFFGSGTQLSVL.

The rearrangement uses TRBV7-9 and TRBJ2-6; 7 bases are shared with TRBD1. The CDR3 has 17 amino acids. Germline CDR1 SEHNR, CDR2 FQNEAQ (reference sequence). The ends lost 5 bases at V and 1 base at J; junction bases unmatched: 8. The CDR3 loop is CASSRRQGWSGANVLTF. The CDR3 DNA is TGTGCCAGCAGCCGACGACAGGGTTGGTCTGGGGCCAACGTCCTGACTTTC. Filled out from reference TRBV7-9 and TRBJ2-6, the complete variable domain reads DTGVSQNPRHKITKRGQNVTFRCDPISEHNRLYWYRQTLGQGPEFLTYFQNEAQLEKSRLLSDRFSAERPKGSFSTLEIQRTEQGDSAMYLCASSRRQGWSGANVLTFGAGSRLTVL.

This chain joins TRBV19 and TRBJ2-6; no firm D call. The V end was cut by 6 bases, the J end by 0 bases, with 6 bases between. The germline gives CDR1 LNHDA, CDR2 SQIVND (reference sequence). The CDR3 totals 14 residues. CDR3 region: CASSLLSGANVLTF. CDR3 nucleotides: TGTGCCAGTAGCCTACTCTCTGGGGCCAACGTCCTGACTTTC.

J is TRBJ1-1 and V is TRBV19; maybe TRBD1 (6 bases). The CDR3 runs to 14 residues. The V end was cut by 4 bases, the J end by 0 bases, with 9 bases between. Germline assignment: CDR1 LNHDA and CDR2 SQIVND (reference sequence). The CDR3 loop reads CASSTEGVNTEAFF. CDR3 DNA: TGTGCCAGTAGTACGGAGGGGGTGAACACTGAAGCTTTCTTT. The full variable domain, rest sourced from reference TRBV19 and TRBJ1-1, is DGGITQSPKYLFRKEGQNVTLSCEQNLNHDAMYWYRQDPGQGLRLIYYSQIVNDFQKGDIAEGYSVSREKKESFPLTVTSAQKNPTAFYLCASSTEGVNTEAFFGQGTRLTVV.

In this sample, this clone turned up once. This rearrangement joins TRBV29-1 to TRBJ2-7; unclear D gene. With 4 bases removed from V and 3 bases from J, the gap between germline ends came to 13 bases. The germline CDR1 and CDR2 sequences are SQVTM and ANQGSEA. The CDR3 extends over 13 amino acids. CDR3 sequence: CSVGFVPNYEQYF. The CDR3 nucleotides are TGCAGCGTTGGATTCGTTCCAAACTACGAGCAGTACTTC.

The chain carries TRBV2 and TRBJ2-7; D is ambiguous. The CDR3 totals 13 residues. Germline V gene lookup returns CDR1 SNHLY and CDR2 FYNNEI. The V end was cut by 3 bases, the J end by 4 bases, with 10 bases between. CDR3: CASSEPIPYEQYF. For the CDR3, the DNA is TGTGCCAGCAGTGAGCCGATACCTTACGAGCAGTACTTC.

This clone has just a few counts. The J gene is TRBJ2-2, the V gene TRBV7-8; a weak D match, TRBD2 (5 bases). CDR3 size: 15 residues. Germline V gives CDR1 SGHVS, CDR2 FQNEAQ. Trimming stripped 0 bases from V and 8 bases from J, with 13 bases between. CDR3 DNA: TGTGCCAGCAGCTTAGCAGCCCTGGGAGTAGGGGAGCTGTTTTTT. Translation: CASSLAALGVGELFF. Full variable domain (remainder filled in from reference TRBV7-8 and TRBJ2-2): GAGVSQSPRYKVAKRGQDVALRCDPISGHVSLFWYQQALGQGPEFLTYFQNEAQLDKSGLPSDRFFAERPEGSVSTLKIQRTQQEDSAVYLCASSLAALGVGELFFGEGSRLTVL.

The table lists this clone with a count of one. The chain combines TRBV27 with TRBJ2-7; D unresolved. Trimming left V 6 bases short and J 3 bases short, with 18 bases between. There are 15 residues in the CDR3. The V gene's germline CDR1 is MNHEY and CDR2 SMNVEV (reference sequence). CDR3 DNA sequence: TGTGCCAGCAGAGCCCGGGCCCAAACCCACTACGAGCAGTACTTC. Its translation: CASRARAQTHYEQYF.

A few counts support this clone. The chain carries TRBV29-1 and TRBJ1-1; possibly TRBD1 for D (5 bases). V was clipped by 6 bases and J by 2 bases, with 7 bases between them. Germline CDR1 reads SQVTM; CDR2 reads ANQGSEA. There are 11 residues in the CDR3. The CDR3 protein is CSVQGNTEAFF. The DNA of the CDR3 is TGCAGCGTCCAGGGAAACACTGAAGCTTTCTTT.

The gene calls are TRBV14 and TRBJ2-5, with D hard to call. The CDR3 consists of 11 residues. V shed 0 bases and J shed 4 bases, with 0 bases lying between them. Per the germline V gene, CDR1 is SGHDN and CDR2 is FVKESK. CDR3 amino acids: CASSQEETQYF. CDR3 bases: TGTGCCAGCAGCCAAGAAGAGACCCAGTACTTC.

This clone was counted between two and nine times. This chain connects TRBV28 to TRBJ1-2; possible D gene TRBD1, 6 bases. There are 15 residues in the CDR3. CDR1 and CDR2 (germline): MDHEN, SYDVKM. V was trimmed by 6 bases and J by 6 bases, leaving 20 bases between them. The CDR3 protein is CASSPVVGGVDGYTF. As DNA, the CDR3 is TGTGCCAGCAGCCCAGTTGTGGGGGGCGTCGATGGCTACACCTTC.

This clone was recorded only once. The chain employs TRBV29-1 and TRBJ1-2; D possibly corresponds to TRBD1 (5 bases). The CDR3 runs 11 residues. The germline gives CDR1 SQVTM, CDR2 ANQGSEA. V was trimmed by 4 bases and J by 6 bases, leaving 9 bases between them. This chain's CDR3 is CSVGQGNGYTF. The CDR3 bases are TGCAGCGTTGGGCAGGGCAATGGCTACACCTTC.

The chain has TRBV19 and TRBJ1-6; TRBD1 aligns across 7 bases. The germline V gene encodes CDR1 LNHDA and CDR2 SQIVND (reference sequence). The CDR3 length is 16 residues. The trim removed 7 bases at V and 8 bases at J, leaving 14 bases unmatched. CDR3 sequence: CASTQGGTVFYSPLHF. The DNA for the CDR3 is TGTGCCAGTACCCAAGGGGGCACGGTATTCTATTCACCCCTCCACTTT.

The rearrangement uses TRBV11-3 and TRBJ2-7, with a weak D call TRBD2 (5 bases). The CDR3 consists of 14 residues. V gave up 5 bases and J gave up 3 bases, with 14 bases separating them. Germline lookup yields CDR1 SGHNT and CDR2 YENEEA. The CDR3 loop reads CASSPSGDIYEQYF. CDR3 in DNA: TGTGCCAGCAGCCCGAGCGGAGATATCTACGAGCAGTACTTC.

V gene TRBV6-1 combines with J gene TRBJ1-1; D gene ambiguous. V was trimmed by 4 bases and J by 2 bases, leaving 23 bases between them. CDR3 length equals 18 residues. Germline-derived CDR1 and CDR2 are MNHNS and SASEGT. The CDR3 bases are TGTGCCAGCAGTGGAAGAAGAAGAAGTAGTTCGGCCAACACTGAAGCTTTCTTT. Encoded protein: CASSGRRRSSSANTEAFF.